This TCR beta chain was documented in a study of CD8 T cells in Susac syndrome (dated by TCRdb to the late 2010s). About the study as a whole: Among the Susac syndrome patients who were sequenced, clinically active disease was present in more than 5 and clinical remission was observed in roughly eight. Susac syndrome patients were therapy-naive, on corticosteroids (some also receiving IVIg), or on IVIg alone at blood withdrawal. Whether CD8+ T cell activation and differentiation in Susac syndrome was antigen driven was tested using repertoire sequencing.

About this clonotype: It has no known antigen specificity. The input lacks base qualities; no much larger clone sits a single base away.

Findings and caveats that apply to the study as a whole: The study acknowledged that relatively few individuals were included in the TCR sequencing and HLA analysis. In the CD4+ T cell repertoire of Susac syndrome patients, clonal expansion was not detected.

The germline ends are 16 bases apart after V is trimmed by 6 bases and J by 10 bases. The germline V gene (reference sequence) gives CDR1 as DFQATT and CDR2 as SNEGSKA. The CDR3 runs 12 residues from the cysteine to the phenylalanine. Of all the DNA, just the CDR3 is kept, 36 bases in frame from base 1. High-throughput TCR beta sequencing profiled peripheral blood CD8+ and CD4+ T cells from healthy donors, Susac syndrome patients and multiple sclerosis patients. The Susac syndrome patients fulfilled recently defined diagnostic criteria for definite or probable disease. Bulk CD8+ and CD4+ T cells were purified by magnetic negative isolation, while CD8+ TEMRA cells were enriched using FACS. Blood was drawn into EDTA tubes, processed within 24 hours, and PBMCs were isolated by density gradient centrifugation. PBMCs intended for TCR sequencing were cryopreserved in liquid nitrogen and were subsequently thawed in a 37 degrees C water bath. Purity of sorted or isolated CD4+, CD8+ and CD8+ TEMRA cells was at least 90%.

RNA was extracted with the RNeasy kit and about 0.5 to 1 ug was reverse transcribed using random hexamers. TCR beta CDR3 regions were amplified with the immunoSEQ multiplex PCR assay covering 54 Vbeta and 13 Jbeta segments. To correct PCR amplification bias, a synthetic template baseline was used for both primer optimization and computational correction. The published analysis was carried out like this. Only productive sequences were kept, with reads annotated to V, D and J genes according to IMGT and analyzed in immunoSEQ Analyzer. To calculate clonality, Shannon entropy was normalized by log2 of the number of productive unique sequences and then subtracted from one. For each patient and control, public and private clones were evaluated among the 100 most prevalent clones. Clones were defined as Susac-specific if absent from the healthy and MS cohorts, from approximately 1,100 published viral clones and from other ImmuneACCESS disease sequences. The raw public reads went through TCRdb reprocessing: fastp at Q25, MiXCR clone calling, in-frame beta chains kept. Rows matching on CDR3 protein sequence are summarized as one entry with the most common DNA and genes. The V and J calls, along with clone size, are taken from TCRdb and not from the paper's own processing. For this sample there are about 140,000 distinct CDR3 sequences; around 93% appear just once. Roughly 0.14% of the sample belongs to the ten largest clones.

This clonotype originated in a human donor with Susac syndrome. This chain is built from TRBV20-1 and TRBJ2-1; the D gene could be either TRBD1 or TRBD2, each agreeing at 5 bases. Material for sequencing was CD4+ T cells from PBMCs. The CDR3 here reads CSARGDRREQFF. The nucleotide sequence is given as TGCAGTGCCCGTGGGGACCGGAGGGAGCAGTTCTTC.